This T cell receptor beta chain comes out of a study of cytomegalovirus exposure and HLA in healthy donors. The PCR made use of 60 Vbeta and 13 Jbeta primers. Produced via immunoSEQ multiplex PCR; TCRdb's table is partial and in-frame only. Among more than 85,000 clones listed, under 80% were seen once. V lost 0 bases, J lost 0 bases, and 13 bases lay in between. Germline values: CDR1 SGDLS, CDR2 YYNGEE. This CDR3 spans 17 amino acids. Findings and limits, study-wide: Exclusion as indistinguishable affected some V segments, including TRBV6-2 and TRBV6-3.

As for this clone: Its antigen is currently unknown.

The V and J genes are TRBV9 and TRBJ2-1; possibly TRBD2 for D (7 bases). This clonotype originated in a woman between 45 and 60 years old in good health and CMV-seropositive. The sequencing sample was made of PBMCs. This CDR3 is CASSVGRGASSYNEQFF. The CDR3 DNA sequence: TGTGCCAGCAGCGTAGGTCGGGGGGCAAGCTCCTACAATGAGCAGTTCTTC.